This T cell receptor (beta chain) was retrieved from a study of identical twins' blood T cells. General study findings and limits: Shared CDR3 clonotype counts tracked mainly the product of cloneset sizes. Twin similarity might stem from environmental factors, not only genetics.

CDR1 SQVTM and CDR2 ANQGSEA come from the germline V gene. V trimming: 7 bases; J trimming: 4 bases; junction bases outside the gene matches: 10. The CDR3 runs 14 residues. All three twin pairs grew up together with likely shared infections and vaccines. Using its own MiXCR run on the 5' RACE reads, TCRdb lists one record per CDR3 protein. Of roughly 340,000 distinct CDR3 sequences in the sample, about 28% are singletons; the top ten hold roughly 5.5%. This clonotype was found a few times. What it binds is unknown. The sample taken for sequencing was PBMCs. The chain recombines TRBV29-1 with TRBJ2-1; 7 nucleotides align to TRBD1. This clonotype originated in a woman between 18 and 49 years old in good health. The CDR3, as DNA: TGCAGCGGAGGGTGGGGGACAGCGTACAATGAGCAGTTCTTC. Translated, it gives CSGGWGTAYNEQFF.